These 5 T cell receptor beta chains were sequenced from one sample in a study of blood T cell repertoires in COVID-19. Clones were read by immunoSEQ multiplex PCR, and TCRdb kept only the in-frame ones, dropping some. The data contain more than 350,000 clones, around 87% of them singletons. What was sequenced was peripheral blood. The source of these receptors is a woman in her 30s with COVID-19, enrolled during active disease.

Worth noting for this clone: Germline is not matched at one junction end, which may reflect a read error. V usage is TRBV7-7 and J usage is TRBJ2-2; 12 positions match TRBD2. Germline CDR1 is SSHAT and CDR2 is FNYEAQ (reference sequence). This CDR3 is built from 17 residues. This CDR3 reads CASSLLAGGSNTGELFF. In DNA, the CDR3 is TGTGCTAGCAGCTTACTAGCGGGGGGCTCGAACACCGGGGAGCTGTTTTTT.

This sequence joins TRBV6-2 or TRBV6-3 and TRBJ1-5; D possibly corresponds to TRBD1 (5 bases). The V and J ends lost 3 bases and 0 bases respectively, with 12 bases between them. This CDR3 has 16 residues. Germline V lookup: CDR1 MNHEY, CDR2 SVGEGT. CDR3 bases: TGTGCCAGCAGTTATCCGGCAGGGAATAGCAATCAGCCCCAGCATTTT. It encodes CASSYPAGNSNQPQHF.

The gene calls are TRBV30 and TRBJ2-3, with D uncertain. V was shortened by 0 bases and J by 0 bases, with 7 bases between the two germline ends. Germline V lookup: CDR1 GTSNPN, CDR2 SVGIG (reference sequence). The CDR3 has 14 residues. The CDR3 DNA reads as TGTGCCTGGAGTGTACTCACCAGCACAGATACGCAGTATTTT. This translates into CAWSVLTSTDTQYF. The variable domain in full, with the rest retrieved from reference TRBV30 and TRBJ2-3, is SQTIHQWPATLVQPVGSPLSLECTVEGTSNPNLYWYRQAAGRGLQLLFYSVGIGQISSEVPQNLSASRPQDRQFILSSKKLLLSDSGFYLCAWSVLTSTDTQYFGPGTRLTVL.

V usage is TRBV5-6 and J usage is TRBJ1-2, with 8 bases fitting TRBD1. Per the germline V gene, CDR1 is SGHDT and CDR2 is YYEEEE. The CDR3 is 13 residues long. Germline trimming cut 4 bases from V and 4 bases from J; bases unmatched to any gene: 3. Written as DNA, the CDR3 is TGTGCCAGCAGCGCCGACAGGGGCTATGGCTACACCTTC. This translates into CASSADRGYGYTF.

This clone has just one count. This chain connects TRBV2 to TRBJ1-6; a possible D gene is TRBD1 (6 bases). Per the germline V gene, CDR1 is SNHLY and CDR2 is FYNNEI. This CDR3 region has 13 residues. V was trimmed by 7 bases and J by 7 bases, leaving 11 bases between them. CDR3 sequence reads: CASIDRLNSPLHF. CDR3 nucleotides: TGTGCCAGCATCGACAGGTTGAATTCACCCCTCCACTTT.